A selection of T cell receptor beta chains follows, all from one sample in a study of cytomegalovirus exposure and HLA in healthy donors. Using immunoSEQ multiplex PCR, the repertoire was profiled, and TCRdb retains in-frame clones only, with some absent. The repertoire holds about 98,000 clones, with about 80% as singletons. Material for sequencing was PBMCs. Source of these receptors: a man in his late teens or twenties in good health and CMV-seropositive. Each CDR3 is given without its conserved first and last residue. Each record gives: CDR3 length, J gene, V gene, CDR3 protein.

CDR3 length: 10; J gene: TRBJ1-6; V gene: TRBV19; CDR3 protein: ASGQYNSPLH
CDR3 length: 12; J gene: TRBJ2-6; V gene: TRBV5-8; CDR3 protein: ASSLSAGANVLT
CDR3 length: 13; J gene: TRBJ1-2; V gene: TRBV11-3; CDR3 protein: ASSLWSGGNYGYT
CDR3 length: 13; J gene: TRBJ1-6; V gene: TRBV10-2; CDR3 protein: ASSQEGSPNSPLH
CDR3 length: 13; J gene: TRBJ2-7; V gene: TRBV7-2; CDR3 protein: ASSLFPPGTYEQY
CDR3 length: 13; J gene: TRBJ1-5; V gene: TRBV4-1; CDR3 protein: ASSQVDRVDQPQH
CDR3 length: 13; J gene: TRBJ2-7; V gene: TRBV5-1; CDR3 protein: ASSPAGQGSYEQY
CDR3 length: 13; J gene: TRBJ2-1; V gene: TRBV27; CDR3 protein: ASSPGLPSYNEQF
CDR3 length: 16; J gene: TRBJ1-4; V gene: TRBV5-1; CDR3 protein: ASSFRGLRSATNEKLF
CDR3 length: 13; J gene: TRBJ1-1; V gene: TRBV9; CDR3 protein: ASSVVSGRDGEAF
CDR3 length: 10; J gene: TRBJ2-7; V gene: TRBV4-2; CDR3 protein: ASSQDQYEQY
CDR3 length: 14; J gene: TRBJ2-2; V gene: TRBV7-6; CDR3 protein: ASSLAGAAYTGELF
CDR3 length: 12; J gene: TRBJ1-1; V gene: TRBV9; CDR3 protein: ASSHGRVGTEAF
CDR3 length: 11; J gene: TRBJ2-7; V gene: TRBV19; CDR3 protein: ASSLQGSYEQY
CDR3 length: 12; J gene: TRBJ1-4; V gene: TRBV28; CDR3 protein: ASSLIGVAEKLF
CDR3 length: 12; J gene: TRBJ1-2; V gene: TRBV4-1; CDR3 protein: ASSGGDRAYGYT
CDR3 length: 12; J gene: TRBJ1-3; V gene: TRBV15; CDR3 protein: ATEAGDSGNTIY
CDR3 length: 13; J gene: TRBJ2-5; V gene: TRBV9; CDR3 protein: ASSVEDRGKETQY